This T cell receptor beta chain was profiled in a study of regulatory T cells in long-lasting Graves disease. Time point here: newly diagnosed GD, antithyroid drugs for less than 3 months. From RNA extracted from PBMCs, the TCR library was made. A word on this clonotype: Its antigen is as yet unknown. A much more abundant neighbour one base away suggests this may be a read error.

Study-wide findings and caveats: Favored gene segments in persistent disease were TRBV28, TRBJ1-2 and TRBJ2-5.

The CDR3 spans 17 residues. The germline V gene has CDR1 MNHEY and CDR2 SVGAGI. Arm-PCR of CDR3 regions and iRepertoire HTBI primers were the basis on which TCR beta libraries were built. Each CDR3 protein gets one entry after TCRdb re-called the multiplex PCR reads with MiXCR. The table records about 330,000 distinct CDR3 sequences, 15% to 20% of them present only once. The sample was also linked to a second study, of T cells in Graves' hyperthyroidism and ophthalmopathy. As that report states: The HTBI primer set served for first-round RT-PCR of the TCR CDR3.

The sequence was obtained from a woman younger than 30 with Graves disease. The sample consisted of peripheral blood mononuclear cells (PBMCs), taken at new diagnosis, from a patient treated with antithyroid drugs. The rearrangement joins TRBV6-5 to TRBJ2-4, with D possibly matching TRBD1 (6 bases). As DNA, the CDR3 is TGTGCCAGCAGTTACTCGATTGGGGGCATAGCCGAAAACATTCAGTACTTC. It yields the protein CASSYSIGGIAENIQYF.